The 9 T cell receptor beta chains listed next were all sequenced from one sample in a study of T cell responses to AZD1222 COVID-19 vaccine. Only in-frame clones appear in the TCRdb table, and some are missing; sequencing was by immunoSEQ multiplex PCR. The data show some 160,000 clones, approximately 88% seen once. The starting material was peripheral blood, obtained 28 days after the second AZD1222 dose. The receptors come from an adult who received the AZD1222 COVID-19 vaccine.

CDR3 amino acids: CAISDLGSTRGFEQFF. The DNA of the CDR3 is TGTGCCATCAGTGATCTGGGGTCCACCAGGGGGTTTGAGCAGTTCTTC. The rearrangement uses TRBV10-3 and TRBJ2-1; 7 positions agree with TRBD1. The CDR3 is 16 amino acids. With V trimmed by 3 bases and J by 9 bases, 14 bases remained unmatched. Germline loops: CDR1 ENHRY, CDR2 SYGVKD.

The chain uses TRBV7-2 and TRBJ2-5; 9 nucleotides align to TRBD2. Trimming took 3 bases from V and 1 from J; bases not matched to a gene: 15. CDR3 length equals 19 residues. Germline V lookup: CDR1 SGHTA, CDR2 FQGNSA. For the CDR3, the DNA is TGTGCCAGCAGCTTCATTATACCGGGACTAGCAGCGATCCAAGAGACCCAGTACTTC. Encoded protein: CASSFIIPGLAAIQETQYF.

This clone was counted a few times. V usage is TRBV15 and J usage is TRBJ2-2; D is possibly TRBD2 (5 bases). The CDR3 has 13 residues. CDR1 LNHNV and CDR2 YYDKDF come from the germline V gene (reference sequence). V shed 0 bases and J shed 7 bases, with 6 bases lying between them. The DNA for the CDR3 is TGTGCCACCAGCAGAGAGGCGGGCGGGGAGCTGTTTTTT. It encodes CATSREAGGELFF.

The CDR3 DNA follows: TGTGCCAGCAGTGAAGCACCCACGCAGCGAAATAATTCACCCCTCCACTTT. Its translation is CASSEAPTQRNNSPLHF. The gene calls are TRBV2 and TRBJ1-6; D unclear. This CDR3 has 17 amino acids. CDR1 and CDR2 (germline): SNHLY, FYNNEI. Trimming shortened V by 0 bases and J by 5 bases, and 14 bases separated the two germline ends.

This clone was counted a few times. The J gene is TRBJ1-2, the V gene TRBV2; D unclear. Trimming stripped 3 bases from V and 1 base from J, with 9 bases between. CDR3 length: 14 amino acids. Germline V lookup: CDR1 SNHLY, CDR2 FYNNEI. The DNA for the CDR3 is TGTGCCAGCAGTGACAACATGTATAACTATGGCTACACCTTC. It encodes CASSDNMYNYGYTF.

V gene TRBV11-2 combines with J gene TRBJ1-1, with a weak D call TRBD1 (5 bases). There are 11 residues in the CDR3. V was trimmed by 11 bases and J by 5 bases, leaving 12 bases between them. Germline loops: CDR1 SGHAT, CDR2 FQNNGV. The CDR3 sequence: CASVGATEAFF. The CDR3 nucleotides are TGTGCCTCAGTCGGGGCGACTGAAGCTTTCTTT.

V is TRBV6-1 and J is TRBJ1-1; D unclear. Trimming shortened V by 1 base and J by 0 bases, and 3 bases separated the two germline ends. Germline assignment: CDR1 MNHNS and CDR2 SASEGT. The CDR3 runs 13 residues. CDR3 amino acids: CASSEGVNTEAFF. In DNA, the CDR3 is TGTGCCAGCAGTGAAGGGGTGAACACTGAAGCTTTCTTT.

This clone was observed a single time. V and J are TRBV5-8 and TRBJ1-3, with a weak D call TRBD1 (6 bases). Trimming stripped 4 bases from V and 3 bases from J, with 11 bases between. The CDR3 has 14 residues. In germline, CDR1 is SGHTS, CDR2 YDEGEE. This CDR3 reads CASSGRGIGNTIYF. CDR3 DNA: TGTGCCAGCAGCGGCAGGGGAATTGGAAACACCATATATTTT.

This chain uses TRBV7-2 with TRBJ2-5, with D unclear. The CDR3 consists of 13 residues. Germline CDR1 is SGHTA and CDR2 is FQGNSA. V was clipped by 8 bases and J by 5 bases, with 15 bases between them. The CDR3: CASRAGTWETQYF. CDR3 nucleotides: TGTGCCAGCCGGGCTGGAACCTGGGAGACCCAGTACTTC.